Presented here are 20 T cell receptor beta chains from one specimen sequenced in a study of blood T cell repertoires in COVID-19. The protocol was immunoSEQ multiplex PCR, while the TCRdb copy is restricted to in-frame clones and leaves out a portion. The table has about 83,000 clones, around 80% seen once. The sample comprised peripheral blood. These receptors came from an elderly woman with acute or convalescent COVID-19.

The genes are TRBV4-1 and TRBJ2-7; the match to TRBD2 covers 13 bases. This CDR3 is 18 amino acids long. The J segment lost 2 bases and the V segment lost 0 bases, leaving 7 bases of the junction unmatched. The germline V gene has CDR1 MGHRA and CDR2 YSYEKL. The chain's CDR3 is CASSQDGLAGEVTYEQYF. CDR3 nucleotides: TGCGCCAGCAGCCAAGATGGACTAGCGGGGGAGGTTACCTACGAGCAGTACTTC.

V and J are TRBV27 and TRBJ1-3, with 10 bases lining up with TRBD1. The CDR3 is 16 amino acids. Germline values: CDR1 MNHEY, CDR2 SMNVEV (reference sequence). The V and J ends lost 4 bases and 1 base, in that order; junction bases with no gene match: 4. The CDR3 DNA reads as TGTGCCAGCAGTTCCGGGACAGGGGCATCTGGAAACACCATATATTTT. Its protein is CASSSGTGASGNTIYF.

The chain combines TRBV10-2 with TRBJ1-5; 7 bases map to TRBD1. Germline values: CDR1 WSHSY, CDR2 SAAADI. The CDR3 sequence is 12 residues long. V shed 6 bases and J 4 bases; nucleotides not matched to a gene: 0. CDR3: CASRQGNQPQHF. The CDR3 DNA reads as TGCGCCAGCAGACAGGGGAATCAGCCCCAGCATTTT.

This clone was recorded a few times. The chain is built from TRBV3-1 (or the pseudogene TRBV3-2) and TRBJ1-1, with 7 bases fitting TRBD1. The ends lost 4 bases at V and 0 bases at J; junction bases unmatched: 5. The germline CDR1 and CDR2 sequences are LGHDT and YNNKEL (reference sequence). The CDR3 sequence is 15 residues long. CDR3: CASSPTGQLNTEAFF. The CDR3 nucleotides are TGTGCCAGCAGCCCTACGGGACAGTTGAACACTGAAGCTTTCTTT.

The rearrangement joins TRBV7-2 to TRBJ2-7; no clear D. This CDR3 has 13 residues. Trimming took off 1 base at V and 3 bases at J, with 7 bases between the two ends. Germline V gives CDR1 SGHTA, CDR2 FQGNSA. CDR3 sequence: CASSLDRSYEQYF. CDR3 nucleotides: TGTGCCAGCAGCTTAGACAGAAGCTACGAGCAGTACTTC.

This clone appeared once. The V call is TRBV10-1, the J call TRBJ2-5; 7 bases map to TRBD1. Germline V lookup: CDR1 WNHNN, CDR2 SYGVQD (reference sequence). The V and J ends lost 9 bases and 4 bases, in that order; junction bases with no gene match: 2. The CDR3 length is 11 residues. The CDR3, as DNA: TGCGCCAGTTCAGGGGGAGAGACCCAGTACTTC. This gives the protein CASSGGETQYF.

This chain uses TRBV11-2 with TRBJ2-3; the match to TRBD2 covers 9 bases. The CDR3 covers 15 residues. Germline loops: CDR1 SGHAT, CDR2 FQNNGV. The trim removed 5 bases at V and 2 bases at J, leaving 5 bases unmatched. CDR3 region: CASSLGTSSTDTQYF. CDR3 bases: TGTGCCAGCAGCCTAGGGACTAGCTCCACAGATACGCAGTATTTT.

The chain recombines TRBV14 with TRBJ1-5; D uncertain. Trimming took off 5 bases at V and 3 bases at J, with 11 bases between the two ends. This CDR3 contains 14 residues. The germline V gene has CDR1 SGHDN and CDR2 FVKESK. CDR3 residues: CASSARGHNQPQHF. CDR3 in DNA: TGTGCCAGCAGCGCCCGGGGTCACAATCAGCCCCAGCATTTT.

The rearrangement links TRBV18 to TRBJ1-2; 7 nucleotides line up with TRBD1. Germline CDR1 and CDR2: KGHSH and LQKENI. V lost 4 bases, J lost 5 bases, and 13 bases stayed unmatched. This CDR3 has 16 residues. The DNA for the CDR3 is TGTGCCAGCTCACTAAAATTAACCGGGACAGTATATGGCTACACCTTC. It specifies CASSLKLTGTVYGYTF.

This chain connects TRBV10-1 to TRBJ2-2; D unclear. The germline CDR1 and CDR2 sequences are WNHNN and SYGVQD (reference sequence). CDR3 length: 15 residues. Trimming took 2 bases from V and 5 from J, leaving 12 bases between them. The CDR3 DNA reads as TGCGCCAGCAGTGAGGCCACCACAAAAACCGGGGAGCTGTTTTTT. As protein: CASSEATTKTGELFF.

The chain couples TRBV4-3 to TRBJ1-5, with TRBD1 as a possible D gene (5 bases). Trimming stripped 0 bases from V and 3 bases from J, with 9 bases between. The V gene's germline CDR1 is LGHNA and CDR2 YSLEER. CDR3 length: 15 residues. CDR3 DNA sequence: TGCGCCAGCAGCCAAGATCTGACAGCCAATCAGCCCCAGCATTTT. It yields the protein CASSQDLTANQPQHF.

This chain links TRBV5-6 with TRBJ2-3; 9 bases are shared with TRBD2. CDR1 is SGHDT and CDR2 is YYEEEE in the germline V gene. V was pared by 5 bases and J by 1 base, with 5 bases of the junction left unmatched. CDR3 length: 15 residues. The CDR3 sequence: CASSWVAGGTDTQYF. The CDR3 DNA reads as TGTGCCAGCAGTTGGGTAGCGGGGGGCACAGATACGCAGTATTTT.

This clone was seen a single time. J is TRBJ1-5 and V is TRBV12-5; D remains ambiguous. Germline CDR1 LGHNT, CDR2 FRNRAP. The V and J ends lost 3 bases and 4 bases respectively, with 7 bases between them. This CDR3 has 13 residues. For the CDR3, the DNA is TGTGCTAGTGGTTTCGATGAGAATCAGCCCCAGCATTTT. Amino acid sequence: CASGFDENQPQHF.

This clone was seen a handful of times. The V gene is TRBV30, the J gene TRBJ2-5, with 8 bases identical to TRBD2. Losses at the gene ends were 4 bases for V and 4 bases for J; bases not matched to a gene: 8. Per germline, CDR1 GTSNPN and CDR2 SVGIG (reference sequence). The CDR3 has 14 amino acids. The CDR3 loop is CAWTGGGLGETQYF. CDR3 DNA sequence: TGTGCCTGGACCGGGGGGGGCCTAGGAGAGACCCAGTACTTC.

The sample holds many counts of this clone. The chain carries TRBV7-8 and TRBJ1-5; 9 positions match TRBD1. The V and J ends lost 1 base and 7 bases, in that order; junction bases with no gene match: 5. The CDR3 sequence is 15 residues long. Per germline, CDR1 SGHVS and CDR2 FQNEAQ. CDR3 loop: CASSLVTGGEQPQHF. CDR3 coding DNA: TGTGCCAGCAGCTTAGTGACAGGGGGGGAGCAGCCCCAGCATTTT.

The V call is TRBV3-1 (or the pseudogene TRBV3-2), the J call TRBJ2-2; a possible D gene is TRBD1 (5 bases). Germline CDR1 and CDR2: LGHDT and YNNKEL (reference sequence). Trimming shortened V by 7 bases and J by 3 bases, and 21 bases separated the two germline ends. There are 17 residues in the CDR3. The CDR3 spells CASTPRGTEGDTGELFF. For the CDR3, the DNA is TGTGCCAGCACCCCCCGCGGAACGGAAGGGGACACCGGGGAGCTGTTTTTT.

The chain has TRBV7-3 and TRBJ2-7, with D maybe TRBD2 (6 bases). This CDR3 contains 13 residues. Germline V CDR1 and CDR2: SGHTA, FQGTGA. With 5 bases removed from V and 6 bases from J, the gap between germline ends came to 14 bases. CDR3 loop: CASSLNSGVEQYF. CDR3 nucleotide sequence: TGTGCCAGCAGCCTCAATAGCGGTGTCGAGCAGTACTTC.

Only a few counts were recorded for this clone. This chain joins TRBV13 and TRBJ2-1, with D unresolved. Germline V lookup: CDR1 PRHDT, CDR2 FYEKMQ (reference sequence). The CDR3 consists of 17 residues. The V end lost 2 bases, the J end lost 0 bases, and 14 bases lay between the germline ends. The CDR3 nucleotides read TGTGCCAGCAGCTTAAAAACAGCCACAAGCTCCTACAATGAGCAGTTCTTC. Translated, it gives CASSLKTATSSYNEQFF.

The chain uses TRBV30 and TRBJ2-3; 8 nucleotides align to TRBD2. Trimming cost V 3 bases and J 2 bases; bases outside gene matches: 4. Germline V lookup: CDR1 GTSNPN, CDR2 SVGIG (reference sequence). The CDR3 is made up of 14 amino acids. CDR3 protein: CAWSGGVITDTQYF. DNA for the CDR3: TGTGCCTGGAGCGGGGGGGTGATCACAGATACGCAGTATTTT.

The J gene is TRBJ2-7, the V gene TRBV6-6; unclear D gene. The germline CDR1 and CDR2 sequences are MNHNY and SVGAGI (reference sequence). Trimming removed 6 bases from V and 0 bases from J, with 12 bases in between. This CDR3 comprises 14 residues. The CDR3: CASRQSQSSYEQYF. CDR3 DNA sequence: TGTGCCAGCAGACAGAGCCAGAGCTCCTACGAGCAGTACTTC.